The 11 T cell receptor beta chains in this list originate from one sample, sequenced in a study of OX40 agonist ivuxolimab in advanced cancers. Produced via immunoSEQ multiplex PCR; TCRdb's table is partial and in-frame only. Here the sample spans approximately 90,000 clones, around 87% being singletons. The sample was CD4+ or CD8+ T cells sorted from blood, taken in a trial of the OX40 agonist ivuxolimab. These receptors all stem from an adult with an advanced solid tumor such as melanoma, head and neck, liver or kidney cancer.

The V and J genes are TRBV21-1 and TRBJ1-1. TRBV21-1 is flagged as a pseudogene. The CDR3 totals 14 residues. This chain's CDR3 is CASSKALYRTEAFF. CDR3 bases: TGTGCCAGCAGCAAAGCGCTTTATCGAACTGAAGCTTTCTTT.

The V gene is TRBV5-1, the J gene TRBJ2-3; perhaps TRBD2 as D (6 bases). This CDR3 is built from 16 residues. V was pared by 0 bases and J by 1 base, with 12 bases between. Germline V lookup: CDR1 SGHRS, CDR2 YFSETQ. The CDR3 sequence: CASSLETGAGTDTQYF. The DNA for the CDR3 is TGCGCCAGCAGCTTGGAGACGGGAGCCGGCACAGATACGCAGTATTTT.

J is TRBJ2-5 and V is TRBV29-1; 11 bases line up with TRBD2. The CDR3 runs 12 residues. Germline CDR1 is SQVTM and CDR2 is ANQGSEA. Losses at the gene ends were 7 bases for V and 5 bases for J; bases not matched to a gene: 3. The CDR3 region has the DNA TGCAGCGGGGGACTAGCGGCGGAGACCCAGTACTTC. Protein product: CSGGLAAETQYF.

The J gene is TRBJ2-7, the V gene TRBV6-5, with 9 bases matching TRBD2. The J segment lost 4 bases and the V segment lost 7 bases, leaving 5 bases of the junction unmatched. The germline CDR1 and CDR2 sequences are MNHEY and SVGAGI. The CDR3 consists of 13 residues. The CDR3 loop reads CASIGGRAYEQYF. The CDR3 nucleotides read TGTGCCAGCATTGGCGGGAGGGCTTACGAGCAGTACTTC.

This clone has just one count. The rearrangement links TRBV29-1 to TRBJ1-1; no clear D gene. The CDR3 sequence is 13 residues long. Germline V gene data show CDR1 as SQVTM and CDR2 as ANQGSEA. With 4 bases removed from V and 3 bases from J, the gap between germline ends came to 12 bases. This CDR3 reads CSVVRVLDTEAFF. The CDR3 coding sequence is TGCAGCGTTGTAAGGGTCTTGGACACTGAAGCTTTCTTT. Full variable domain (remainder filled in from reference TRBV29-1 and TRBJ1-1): SAVISQKPSRDICQRGTSLTIQCQVDSQVTMMFWYRQQPGQSLTLIATANQGSEATYESGFVIDKFPISRPNLTFSTLTVSNMSPEDSSIYLCSVVRVLDTEAFFGQGTRLTVV.

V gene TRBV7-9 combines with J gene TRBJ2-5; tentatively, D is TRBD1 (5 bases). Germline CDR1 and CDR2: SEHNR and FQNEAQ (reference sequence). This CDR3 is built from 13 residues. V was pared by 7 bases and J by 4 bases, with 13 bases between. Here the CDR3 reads CASISAGRETQYF. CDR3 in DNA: TGTGCCAGCATCTCGGCAGGGCGAGAGACCCAGTACTTC.

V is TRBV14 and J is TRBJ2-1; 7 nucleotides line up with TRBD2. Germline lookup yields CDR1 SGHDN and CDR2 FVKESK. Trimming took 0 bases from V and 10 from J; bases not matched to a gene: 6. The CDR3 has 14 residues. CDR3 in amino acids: CASSQDLAVGEQFF. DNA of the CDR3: TGTGCCAGCAGCCAAGATCTAGCGGTAGGGGAGCAGTTCTTC.

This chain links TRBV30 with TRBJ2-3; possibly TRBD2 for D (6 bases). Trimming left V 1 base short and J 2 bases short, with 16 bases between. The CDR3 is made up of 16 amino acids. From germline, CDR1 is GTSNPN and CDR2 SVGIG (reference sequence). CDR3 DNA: TGTGCCTGGAGTGGCCTCCTGGCGGGACTCACAGATACGCAGTATTTT. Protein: CAWSGLLAGLTDTQYF.

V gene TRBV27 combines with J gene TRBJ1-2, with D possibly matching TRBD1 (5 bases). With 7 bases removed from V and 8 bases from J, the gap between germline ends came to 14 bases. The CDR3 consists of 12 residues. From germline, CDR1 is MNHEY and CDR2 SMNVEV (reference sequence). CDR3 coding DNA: TGTGCCAGCACTACAAGAGGGGTAGGCTACACCTTC. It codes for CASTTRGVGYTF.

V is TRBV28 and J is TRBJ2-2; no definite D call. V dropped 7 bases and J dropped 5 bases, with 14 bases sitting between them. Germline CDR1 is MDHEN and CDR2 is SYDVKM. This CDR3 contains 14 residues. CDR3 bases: TGTGCCAGCACCCAACTACGTTCTACCGGGGAGCTGTTTTTT. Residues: CASTQLRSTGELFF.

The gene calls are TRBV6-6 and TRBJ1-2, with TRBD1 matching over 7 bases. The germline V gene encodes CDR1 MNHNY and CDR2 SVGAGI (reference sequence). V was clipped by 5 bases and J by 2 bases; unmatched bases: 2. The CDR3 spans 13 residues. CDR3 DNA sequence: TGTGCCAGCAGTACGACAGGGAACTATGGCTACACCTTC. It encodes CASSTTGNYGYTF.